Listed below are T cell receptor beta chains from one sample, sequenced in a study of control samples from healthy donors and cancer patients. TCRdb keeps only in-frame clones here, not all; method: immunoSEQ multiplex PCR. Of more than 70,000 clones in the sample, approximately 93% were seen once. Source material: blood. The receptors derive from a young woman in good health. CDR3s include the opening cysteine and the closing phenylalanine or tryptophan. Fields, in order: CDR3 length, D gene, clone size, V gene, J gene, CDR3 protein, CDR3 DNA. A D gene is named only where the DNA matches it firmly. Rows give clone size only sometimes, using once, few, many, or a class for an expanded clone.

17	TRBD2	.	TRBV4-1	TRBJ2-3	CASSQGGSGGTTDTQYF	TGCGCCAGCAGCCAAGGCGGTAGCGGGGGAACCACAGATACGCAGTATTTT
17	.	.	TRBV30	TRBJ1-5	CAWSAHRTKKSNQPQHF	TGTGCCTGGAGTGCCCACCGGACCAAGAAGAGCAATCAGCCCCAGCATTTT
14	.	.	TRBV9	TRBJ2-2	CASKKDTYIGELFF	TGTGCCAGCAAGAAGGACACCTACATCGGGGAGCTGTTTTTT
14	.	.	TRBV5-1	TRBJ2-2	CALRLSWNTGELFF	TGCGCCCTACGACTCAGTTGGAACACCGGGGAGCTGTTTTTT
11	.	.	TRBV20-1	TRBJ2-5	CSATTVETQYF	TGCAGTGCTACGACCGTAGAGACCCAGTACTTC
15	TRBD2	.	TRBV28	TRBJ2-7	CASNSASGGSYEQYF	TGTGCCAGCAATTCCGCTAGCGGGGGCTCCTACGAGCAGTACTTC
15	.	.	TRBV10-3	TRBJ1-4	CAISQSGSSNEKLFF	TGTGCCATCAGTCAATCAGGGAGTTCTAATGAAAAACTGTTTTTT
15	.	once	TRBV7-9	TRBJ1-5	CASSSDDRFGQPQHF	TGTGCCAGCAGCTCTGATGACAGATTTGGTCAGCCCCAGCATTTT
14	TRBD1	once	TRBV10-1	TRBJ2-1	CASSELRGRNEQFF	TGCGCCAGCAGTGAGCTCAGGGGGCGGAATGAGCAGTTCTTC
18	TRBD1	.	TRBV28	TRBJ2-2	CASTHDRGALSNTGELFF	TGTGCCAGCACACACGACAGGGGCGCCCTCTCGAACACCGGGGAGCTGTTTTTT
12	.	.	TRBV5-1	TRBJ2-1	CASSLVDNEQFF	TGCGCCAGCAGCTTGGTAGACAATGAGCAGTTCTTC
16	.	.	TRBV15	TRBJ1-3	CATGADASLSGNTIYF	TGTGCCACCGGGGCGGACGCATCACTTTCGGGAAACACCATATATTTT
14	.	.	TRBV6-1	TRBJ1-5	CASSEVPITQPQHF	TGTGCCAGCAGTGAAGTTCCGATTACACAGCCCCAGCATTTT
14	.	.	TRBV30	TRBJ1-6	CAWCKGGGNSPLHF	TGTGCCTGGTGTAAGGGCGGGGGAAATTCACCCCTCCACTTT
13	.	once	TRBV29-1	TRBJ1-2	CSVVQNNRHGYTF	TGCAGCGTCGTACAGAACAACCGCCATGGCTACACCTTC
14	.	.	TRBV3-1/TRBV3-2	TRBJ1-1	CASSQGTSMNEAFF	TGTGCCAGCAGCCAGGGGACGTCTATGAATGAAGCTTTCTTT
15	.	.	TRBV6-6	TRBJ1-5	CASSPGGTGNQPQHF	TGTGCCAGCAGCCCCGGTGGAACGGGGAATCAGCCCCAGCATTTT
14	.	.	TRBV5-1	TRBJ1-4	CASSSTKGGEKLFF	TGCGCCAGCAGCTCGACGAAAGGCGGGGAAAAACTGTTTTTT
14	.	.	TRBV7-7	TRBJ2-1	CASSRGAGTNEQFF	TGTGCCAGCAGCCGAGGGGCCGGTACGAATGAGCAGTTCTTC
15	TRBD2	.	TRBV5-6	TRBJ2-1	CASSQSGGQYNEQFF	TGTGCCAGCAGCCAAAGCGGGGGGCAATACAATGAGCAGTTCTTC
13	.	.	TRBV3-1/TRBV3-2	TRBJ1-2	CASSPRQNYGYTF	TGTGCCAGCAGCCCTCGACAGAACTATGGCTACACCTTC
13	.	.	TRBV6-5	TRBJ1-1	CASSLGGLAEAFF	TGTGCCAGCAGTTTAGGGGGGTTGGCTGAAGCTTTCTTT
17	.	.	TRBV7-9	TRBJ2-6	CASRGRSRATGANVLTF	TGTGCCAGCAGAGGAAGGTCCAGGGCCACTGGGGCCAACGTCCTGACTTTC
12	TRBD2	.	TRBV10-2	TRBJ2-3	CATSTSGRSQYF	TGCGCCACCTCCACCAGCGGGAGGTCCCAGTATTTT
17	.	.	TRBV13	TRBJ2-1	CASSLGGLSGSYNEQFF	TGTGCCAGCAGCTTAGGGGGGCTCTCGGGATCCTACAATGAGCAGTTCTTC
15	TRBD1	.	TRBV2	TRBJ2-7	CASRAGTGFSYEQYF	TGTGCCAGCAGAGCCGGGACAGGGTTCTCCTACGAGCAGTACTTC
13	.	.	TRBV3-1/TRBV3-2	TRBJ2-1	CASSQESRNEQFF	TGTGCCAGCAGCCAAGAGTCGAGGAATGAGCAGTTCTTC
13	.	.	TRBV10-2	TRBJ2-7	CASSELNPLEQYF	TGCGCCAGCAGTGAGCTGAATCCTCTCGAGCAGTACTTC
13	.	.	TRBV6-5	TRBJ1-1	CATHSSGNTEAFF	TGTGCCACTCACTCCTCGGGGAACACTGAAGCTTTCTTT
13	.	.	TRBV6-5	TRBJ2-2	CASSKQGPGELFF	TGTGCCAGCAGCAAACAGGGTCCCGGGGAGCTGTTTTTT
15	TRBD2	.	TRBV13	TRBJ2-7	CASSFLGSGDYEQYF	TGTGCCAGCAGCTTCCTCGGCAGCGGGGACTACGAGCAGTACTTC
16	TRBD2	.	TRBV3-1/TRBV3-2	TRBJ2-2	CASSHFGTKNTGELFF	TGTGCCAGCAGCCATTTCGGGACTAAGAACACCGGGGAGCTGTTTTTT
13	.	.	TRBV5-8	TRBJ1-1	CASGVQRLTEAFF	TGTGCCAGCGGGGTCCAGAGGCTCACTGAAGCTTTCTTT
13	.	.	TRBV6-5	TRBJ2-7	CASKGSGSYEQYF	TGTGCCAGCAAAGGGTCCGGCTCCTACGAGCAGTACTTC
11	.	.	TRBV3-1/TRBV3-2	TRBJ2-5	CASSQAGAQYF	TGTGCCAGCAGCCAAGCGGGGGCCCAGTACTTC
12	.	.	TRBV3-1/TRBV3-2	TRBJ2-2	CASSQGIGELFF	TGTGCCAGCAGCCAAGGAATCGGGGAGCTGTTTTTT
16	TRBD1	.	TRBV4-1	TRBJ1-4	CASSPVTGQGAEKLFF	TGCGCCAGCAGCCCCGTCACTGGACAGGGGGCCGAAAAACTGTTTTTT
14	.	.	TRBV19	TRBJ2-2	CASKKGPNTGELFF	TGTGCCAGTAAGAAGGGACCTAACACCGGGGAGCTGTTTTTT